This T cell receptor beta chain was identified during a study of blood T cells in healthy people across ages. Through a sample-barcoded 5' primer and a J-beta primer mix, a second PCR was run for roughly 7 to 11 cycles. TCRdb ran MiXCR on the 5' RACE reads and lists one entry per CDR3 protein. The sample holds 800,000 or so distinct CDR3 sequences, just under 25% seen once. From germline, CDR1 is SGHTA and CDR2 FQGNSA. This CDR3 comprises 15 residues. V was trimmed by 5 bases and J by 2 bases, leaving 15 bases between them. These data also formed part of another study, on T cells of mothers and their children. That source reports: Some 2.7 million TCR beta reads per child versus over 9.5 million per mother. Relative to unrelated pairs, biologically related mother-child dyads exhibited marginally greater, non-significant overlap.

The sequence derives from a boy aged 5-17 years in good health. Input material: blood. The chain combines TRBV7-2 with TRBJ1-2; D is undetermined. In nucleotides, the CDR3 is TGTGCCAGCAGCCCCAGGACGGGCCAGAACTATGGCTACACCTTC. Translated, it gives CASSPRTGQNYGYTF. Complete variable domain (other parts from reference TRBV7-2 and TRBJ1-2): GAGVSQSPSNKVTEKGKDVELRCDPISGHTALYWYRQSLGQGLEFLIYFQGNSAPDKSGLPSDRFSAERTGGSVSTLTIQRTQQEDSAVYLCASSPRTGQNYGYTFGSGTRLTVV.